This T cell receptor (beta chain) is from a study of T cell changes during pregnancy in multiple sclerosis. Trimming took off 3 bases at V and 0 bases at J, with 5 bases between the two ends. Germline V lookup: CDR1 SGHNT, CDR2 YENEEA. The CDR3 consists of 13 residues. Clones were read by immunoSEQ multiplex PCR, and TCRdb kept only the in-frame ones, dropping some. This sample has around 45,000 clones, with about 89% found just once. The genes are TRBV11-3 and TRBJ1-1; perhaps TRBD1 as D (5 bases). This sequence originates from a female donor with multiple sclerosis, enrolled in a pregnancy study. The sequencing used CD4+ T cells from peripheral blood mononuclear cells, collected before pregnancy. For the CDR3, the DNA is TGTGCCAGCAGCTTGGGGCTGAACACTGAAGCTTTCTTT. Translating gives CASSLGLNTEAFF.